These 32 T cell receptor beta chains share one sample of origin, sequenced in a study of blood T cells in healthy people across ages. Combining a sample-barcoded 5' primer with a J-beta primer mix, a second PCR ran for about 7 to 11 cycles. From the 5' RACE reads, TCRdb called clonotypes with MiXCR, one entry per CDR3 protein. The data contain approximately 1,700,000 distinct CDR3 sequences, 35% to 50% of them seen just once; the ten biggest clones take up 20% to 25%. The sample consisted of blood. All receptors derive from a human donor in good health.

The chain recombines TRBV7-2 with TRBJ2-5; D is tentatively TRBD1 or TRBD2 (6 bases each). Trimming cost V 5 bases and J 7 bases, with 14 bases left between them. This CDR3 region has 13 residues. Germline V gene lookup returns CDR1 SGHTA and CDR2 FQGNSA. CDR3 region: CASSPSGATTQYF. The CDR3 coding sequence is TGTGCCAGCAGCCCCTCGGGGGCAACGACCCAGTACTTC.

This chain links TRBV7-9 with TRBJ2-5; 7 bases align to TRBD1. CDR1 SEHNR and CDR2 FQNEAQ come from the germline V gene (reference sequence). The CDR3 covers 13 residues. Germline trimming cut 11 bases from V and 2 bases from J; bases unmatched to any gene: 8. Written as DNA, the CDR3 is TGTGCCGGCGGACAGGAATTACAAGAGACCCAGTACTTC. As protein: CAGGQELQETQYF.

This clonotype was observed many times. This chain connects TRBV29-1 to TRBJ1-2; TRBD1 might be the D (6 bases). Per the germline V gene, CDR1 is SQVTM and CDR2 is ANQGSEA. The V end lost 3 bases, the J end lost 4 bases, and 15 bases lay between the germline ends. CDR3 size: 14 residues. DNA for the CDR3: TGCAGCGTTGACCTACTGACAGGAGTCTATGGCTACACCTTC. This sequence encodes CSVDLLTGVYGYTF.

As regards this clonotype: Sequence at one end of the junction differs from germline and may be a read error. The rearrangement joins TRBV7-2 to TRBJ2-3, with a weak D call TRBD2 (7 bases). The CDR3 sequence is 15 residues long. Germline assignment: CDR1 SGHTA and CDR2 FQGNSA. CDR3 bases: TGTGCCAGCAGTTTAGGGGGGGGCGCGTCGGATACGCAGTATTTT. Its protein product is CASSLGGGASDTQYF.

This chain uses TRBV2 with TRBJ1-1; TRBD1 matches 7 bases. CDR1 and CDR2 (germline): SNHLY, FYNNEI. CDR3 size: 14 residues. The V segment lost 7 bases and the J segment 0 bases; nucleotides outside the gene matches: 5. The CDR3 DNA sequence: TGTGCCAGCAACAGACAGGGCATGAACACTGAAGCTTTCTTT. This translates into CASNRQGMNTEAFF. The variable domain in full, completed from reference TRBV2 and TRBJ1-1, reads EPEVTQTPSHQVTQMGQEVILRCVPISNHLYFYWYRQILGQKVEFLVSFYNNEISEKSEIFDDQFSVERPDGSNFTLKIRSTKLEDSAMYFCASNRQGMNTEAFFGQGTRLTVV.

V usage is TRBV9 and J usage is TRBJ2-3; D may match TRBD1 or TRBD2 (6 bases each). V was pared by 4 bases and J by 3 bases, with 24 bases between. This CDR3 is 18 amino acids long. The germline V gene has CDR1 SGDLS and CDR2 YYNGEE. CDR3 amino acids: CASSLSGGPLVSTDTQYF. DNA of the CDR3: TGTGCCAGCAGCCTCAGTGGGGGGCCGCTTGTTTCAACAGATACGCAGTATTTT.

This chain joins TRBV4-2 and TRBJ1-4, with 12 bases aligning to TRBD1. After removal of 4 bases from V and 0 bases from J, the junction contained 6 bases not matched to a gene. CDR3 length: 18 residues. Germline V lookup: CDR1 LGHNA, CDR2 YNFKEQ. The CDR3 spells CASSLPGQGASTNEKLFF. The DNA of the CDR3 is TGTGCCAGCAGCCTCCCGGGACAGGGGGCTTCAACTAATGAAAAACTGTTTTTT.

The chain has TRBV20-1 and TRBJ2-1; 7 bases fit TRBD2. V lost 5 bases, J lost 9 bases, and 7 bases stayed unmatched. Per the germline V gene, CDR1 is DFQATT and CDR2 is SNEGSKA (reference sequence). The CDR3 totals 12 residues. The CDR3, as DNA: TGCAGTGCTTCCCGACTAGCCGGTGAGCAGTTCTTC. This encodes CSASRLAGEQFF.

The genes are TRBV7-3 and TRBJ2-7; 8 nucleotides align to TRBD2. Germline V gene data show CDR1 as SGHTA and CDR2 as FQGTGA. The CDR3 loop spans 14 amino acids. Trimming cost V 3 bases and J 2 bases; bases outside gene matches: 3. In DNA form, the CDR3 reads TGTGCCAGCAGCTTCAACGGGGGGGCCTACGAGCAGTACTTC. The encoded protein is CASSFNGGAYEQYF.

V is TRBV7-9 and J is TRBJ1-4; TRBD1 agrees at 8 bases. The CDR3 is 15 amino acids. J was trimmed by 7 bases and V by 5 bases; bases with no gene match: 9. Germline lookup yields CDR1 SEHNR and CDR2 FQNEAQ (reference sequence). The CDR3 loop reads CASSPGQGGIEKLFF. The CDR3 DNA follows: TGTGCCAGCAGCCCAGGACAGGGCGGTATTGAAAAACTGTTTTTT.

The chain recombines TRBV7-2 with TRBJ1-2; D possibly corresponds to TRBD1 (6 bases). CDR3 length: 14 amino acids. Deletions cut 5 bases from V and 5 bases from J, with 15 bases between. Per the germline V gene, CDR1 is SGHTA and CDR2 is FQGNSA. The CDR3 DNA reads TGTGCCAGCAGCACCCAATCAGGGGTTTATGGCTACACCTTC. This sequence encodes CASSTQSGVYGYTF. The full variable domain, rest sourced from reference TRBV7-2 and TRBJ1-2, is GAGVSQSPSNKVTEKGKDVELRCDPISGHTALYWYRQSLGQGLEFLIYFQGNSAPDKSGLPSDRFSAERTGGSVSTLTIQRTQQEDSAVYLCASSTQSGVYGYTFGSGTRLTVV.

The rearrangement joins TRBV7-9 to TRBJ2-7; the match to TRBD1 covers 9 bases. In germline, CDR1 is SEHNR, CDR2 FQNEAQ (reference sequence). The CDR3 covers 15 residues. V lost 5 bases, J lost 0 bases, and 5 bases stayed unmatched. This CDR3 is CASSPEDRGSYEQYF. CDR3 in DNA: TGTGCCAGCAGCCCAGAGGACAGGGGCTCCTACGAGCAGTACTTC.

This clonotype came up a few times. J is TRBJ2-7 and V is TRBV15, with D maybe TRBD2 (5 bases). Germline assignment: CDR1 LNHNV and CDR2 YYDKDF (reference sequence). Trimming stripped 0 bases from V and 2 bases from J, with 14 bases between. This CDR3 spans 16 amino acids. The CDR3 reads CATSRDGAGIPYEQYF. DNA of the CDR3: TGTGCCACCAGCAGAGATGGAGCCGGGATACCCTACGAGCAGTACTTC. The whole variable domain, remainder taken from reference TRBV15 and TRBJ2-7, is DAMVIQNPRYQVTQFGKPVTLSCSQTLNHNVMYWYQQKSSQAPKLLFHYYDKDFNNEADTPDNFQSRRPNTSFCFLDIRSPGLGDTAMYLCATSRDGAGIPYEQYFGPGTRLTVT.

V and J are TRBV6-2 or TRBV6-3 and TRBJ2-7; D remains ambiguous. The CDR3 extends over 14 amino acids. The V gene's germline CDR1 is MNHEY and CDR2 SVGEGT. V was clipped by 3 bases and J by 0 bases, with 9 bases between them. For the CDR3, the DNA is TGTGCCAGCAGTTATAACATCGACTCCTACGAGCAGTACTTC. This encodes CASSYNIDSYEQYF.

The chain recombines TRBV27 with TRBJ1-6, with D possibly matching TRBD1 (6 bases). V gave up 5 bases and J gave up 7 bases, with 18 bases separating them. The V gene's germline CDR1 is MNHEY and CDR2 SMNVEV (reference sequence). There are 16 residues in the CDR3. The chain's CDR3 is CASSPYRDQGNSPLHF. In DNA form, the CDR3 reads TGTGCCAGCAGTCCCTACAGGGACCAGGGAAATTCACCCCTCCACTTT.

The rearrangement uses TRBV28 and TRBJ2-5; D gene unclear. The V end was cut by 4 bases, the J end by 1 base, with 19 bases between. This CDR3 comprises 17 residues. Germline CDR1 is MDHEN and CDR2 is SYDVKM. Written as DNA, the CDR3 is TGTGCCAGCAGTTCTCTCGTCCCCCTACCAAGCCAAGAGACCCAGTACTTC. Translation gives CASSSLVPLPSQETQYF. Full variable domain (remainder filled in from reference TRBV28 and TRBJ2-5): DVKVTQSSRYLVKRTGEKVFLECVQDMDHENMFWYRQDPGLGLRLIYFSYDVKMKEKGDIPEGYSVSREKKERFSLILESASTNQTSMYLCASSSLVPLPSQETQYFGPGTRLLVL.

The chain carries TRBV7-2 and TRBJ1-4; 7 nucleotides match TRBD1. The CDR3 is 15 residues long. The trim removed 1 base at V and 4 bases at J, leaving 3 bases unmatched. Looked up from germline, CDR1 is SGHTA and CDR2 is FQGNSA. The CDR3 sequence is CASSLGDRLNEKLFF. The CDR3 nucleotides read TGTGCCAGCAGCTTAGGGGACAGACTTAATGAAAAACTGTTTTTT.

CDR3 nucleotide sequence: TGTGCCAGCAGTTTTGTTGCGGGGGAGTACGATACGCAGTATTTT. Its translation: CASSFVAGEYDTQYF. The chain joins TRBV12-3 or TRBV12-4 to TRBJ2-3, with 7 bases lining up with TRBD2. V shed 3 bases and J 6 bases; nucleotides not matched to a gene: 9. The CDR3 runs 15 residues.

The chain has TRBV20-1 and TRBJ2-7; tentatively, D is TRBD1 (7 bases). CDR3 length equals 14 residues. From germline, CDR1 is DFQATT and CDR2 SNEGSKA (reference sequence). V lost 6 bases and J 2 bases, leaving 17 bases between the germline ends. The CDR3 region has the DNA TGCAGTGCCTCCCAGGGGGGTAAGACCTACGAGCAGTACTTC. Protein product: CSASQGGKTYEQYF.

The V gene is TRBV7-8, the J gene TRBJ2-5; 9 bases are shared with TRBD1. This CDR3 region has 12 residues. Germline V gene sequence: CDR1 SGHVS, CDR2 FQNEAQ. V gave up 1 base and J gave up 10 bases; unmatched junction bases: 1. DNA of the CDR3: TGTGCCAGCAGCTTAGTGGACAGGGGCCAGTACTTC. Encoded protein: CASSLVDRGQYF.

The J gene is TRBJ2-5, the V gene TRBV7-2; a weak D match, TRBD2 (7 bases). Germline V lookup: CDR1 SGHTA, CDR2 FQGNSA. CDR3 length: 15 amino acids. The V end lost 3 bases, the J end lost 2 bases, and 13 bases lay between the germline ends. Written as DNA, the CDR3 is TGTGCCAGCAGCTTCTACGGGGGGCTTCAAGAGACCCAGTACTTC. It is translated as CASSFYGGLQETQYF.

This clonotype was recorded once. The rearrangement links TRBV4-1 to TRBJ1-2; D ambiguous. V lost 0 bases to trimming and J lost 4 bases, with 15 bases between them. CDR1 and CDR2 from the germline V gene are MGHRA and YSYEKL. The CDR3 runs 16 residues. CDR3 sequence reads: CASSQDSARGSYGYTF. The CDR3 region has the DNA TGCGCCAGCAGCCAAGATTCCGCACGAGGGAGCTATGGCTACACCTTC.

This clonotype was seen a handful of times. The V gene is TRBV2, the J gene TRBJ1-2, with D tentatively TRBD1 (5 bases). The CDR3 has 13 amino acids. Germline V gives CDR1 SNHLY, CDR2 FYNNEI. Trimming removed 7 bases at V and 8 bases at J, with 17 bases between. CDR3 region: CASIEGREGGYTF. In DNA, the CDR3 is TGTGCCAGCATCGAGGGCAGGGAAGGAGGCTACACCTTC.

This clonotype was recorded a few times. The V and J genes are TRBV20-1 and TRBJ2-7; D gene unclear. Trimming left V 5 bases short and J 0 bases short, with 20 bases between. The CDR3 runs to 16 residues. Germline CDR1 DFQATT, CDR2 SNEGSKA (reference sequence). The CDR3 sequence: CSAPHPGSYSSYEQYF. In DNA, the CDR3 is TGCAGTGCTCCCCACCCCGGGTCCTATAGCTCCTACGAGCAGTACTTC.

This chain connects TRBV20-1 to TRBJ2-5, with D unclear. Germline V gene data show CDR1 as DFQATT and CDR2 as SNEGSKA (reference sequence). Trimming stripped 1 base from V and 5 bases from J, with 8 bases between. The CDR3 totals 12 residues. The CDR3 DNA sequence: TGCAGTGCTAGAGTACCCCCGGAGACCCAGTACTTC. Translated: CSARVPPETQYF.

CDR3 coding DNA: TGTGCCACCAGTCCGGGACGCGGGGGTCCAGATACGCAGTATTTT. Translation: CATSPGRGGPDTQYF. The chain joins TRBV24-1 to TRBJ2-3, with 7 positions matching TRBD2. This CDR3 contains 15 residues. Trimming at V came to 6 bases and at J to 4 bases, leaving 9 bases not matched to a gene. The germline V gene encodes CDR1 KGHDR and CDR2 SFDVKD.

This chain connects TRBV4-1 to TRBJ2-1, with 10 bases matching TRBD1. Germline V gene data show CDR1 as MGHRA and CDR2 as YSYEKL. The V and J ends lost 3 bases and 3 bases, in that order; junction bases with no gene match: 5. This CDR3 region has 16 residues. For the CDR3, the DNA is TGCGCCAGCAGCCATCGACAGGGGGCCGGCTACAATGAGCAGTTCTTC. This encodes CASSHRQGAGYNEQFF.

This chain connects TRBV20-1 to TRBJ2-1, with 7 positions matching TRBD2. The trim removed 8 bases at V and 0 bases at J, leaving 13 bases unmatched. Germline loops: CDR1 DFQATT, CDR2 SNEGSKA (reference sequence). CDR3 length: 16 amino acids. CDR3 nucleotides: TGCAGTCCCAAGCCCCCCGGGGGGAGCTCCTACAATGAGCAGTTCTTC. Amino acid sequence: CSPKPPGGSSYNEQFF.

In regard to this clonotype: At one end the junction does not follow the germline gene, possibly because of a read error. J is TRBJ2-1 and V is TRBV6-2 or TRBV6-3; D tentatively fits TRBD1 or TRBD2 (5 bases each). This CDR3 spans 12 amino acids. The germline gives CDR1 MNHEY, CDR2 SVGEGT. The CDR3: CAGSSLGVKEFF. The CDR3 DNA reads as TGTGCCGGCAGTTCACTAGGGGTAAAGGAGTTCTTC.

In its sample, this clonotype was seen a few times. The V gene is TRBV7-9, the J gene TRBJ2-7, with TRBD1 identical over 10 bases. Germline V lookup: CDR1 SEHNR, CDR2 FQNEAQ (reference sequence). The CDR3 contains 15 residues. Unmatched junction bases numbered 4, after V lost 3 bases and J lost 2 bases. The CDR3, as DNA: TGTGCCAGCAGCTTTCGACAGGGGGCAACCTACGAGCAGTACTTC. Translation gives CASSFRQGATYEQYF.

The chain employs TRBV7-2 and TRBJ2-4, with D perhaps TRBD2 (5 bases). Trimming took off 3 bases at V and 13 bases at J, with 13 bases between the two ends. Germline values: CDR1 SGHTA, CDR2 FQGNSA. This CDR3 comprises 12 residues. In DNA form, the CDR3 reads TGTGCCAGCAGCTTGGGTAGAAGGGAGCAGTACTTC. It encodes CASSLGRREQYF.

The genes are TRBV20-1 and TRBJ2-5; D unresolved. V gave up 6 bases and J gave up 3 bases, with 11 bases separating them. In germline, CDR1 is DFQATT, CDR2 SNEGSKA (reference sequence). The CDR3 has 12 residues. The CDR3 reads CSAPSVKETQYF. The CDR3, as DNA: TGCAGTGCCCCTTCGGTGAAAGAGACCCAGTACTTC.